This TCR beta chain was identified in a study of OX40 agonist ivuxolimab in advanced cancers. This CDR3 spans 13 amino acids. Germline values: CDR1 SEHNR, CDR2 FQNEAQ (reference sequence). With 4 bases removed from V and 3 bases from J, the gap between germline ends came to 10 bases. This clone occurred once. The assay was immunoSEQ multiplex PCR, and TCRdb's table has in-frame clones only and misses some. The sample holds 30,000 to 40,000 clones; 89% are singletons and the top ten take over 40%. With baseline, cycle 4 day 1, and cycle 7 day 1 as timepoints, blood was sampled. Source: CD4+ or CD8+ T cells sorted from blood, taken in a trial of the OX40 agonist ivuxolimab. The chain has TRBV7-9 and TRBJ2-7; maybe TRBD1 (5 bases). This TCR came from an adult with an advanced solid tumor such as melanoma, head and neck, liver or kidney cancer. CDR3 DNA: TGTGCCAGCAGCTCCCCCCAGGGCTACGAGCAGTACTTC. Encoded protein: CASSSPQGYEQYF.